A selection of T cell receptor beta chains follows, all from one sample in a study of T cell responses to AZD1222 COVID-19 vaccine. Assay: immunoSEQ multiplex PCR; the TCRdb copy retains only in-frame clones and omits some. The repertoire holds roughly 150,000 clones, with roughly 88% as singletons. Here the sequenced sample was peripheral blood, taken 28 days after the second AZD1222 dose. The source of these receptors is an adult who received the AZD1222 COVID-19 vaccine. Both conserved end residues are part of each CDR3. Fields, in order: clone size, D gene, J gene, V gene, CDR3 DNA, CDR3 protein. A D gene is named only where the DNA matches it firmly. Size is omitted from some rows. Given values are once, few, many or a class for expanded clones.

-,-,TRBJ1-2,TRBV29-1,TGCAGCGTTGTCCAGGACCTCCGTTTTAAGGGCTACACCTTC,CSVVQDLRFKGYTF
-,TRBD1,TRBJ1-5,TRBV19,TGTGCCAGTAGTATAAGGGCGGGACAGGGAAATCAGCCCCAGCATTTT,CASSIRAGQGNQPQHF
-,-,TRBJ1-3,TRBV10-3,TGTGCCATCCAAACAAGCTCTGGAAACACCATATATTTT,CAIQTSSGNTIYF
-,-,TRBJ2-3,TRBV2,TGTGCCAGCAGGCAGGGTCCTAGCACAGATACGCAGTATTTT,CASRQGPSTDTQYF
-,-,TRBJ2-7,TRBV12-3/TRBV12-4,TGTGCCAGCAGATGGGACACCGCCTACGAGCAGTACTTC,CASRWDTAYEQYF
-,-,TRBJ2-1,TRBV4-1,TGCGCCAGCAGCCAAGCCGGACGGCTCTCCTACAATGAGCAGTTCTTC,CASSQAGRLSYNEQFF
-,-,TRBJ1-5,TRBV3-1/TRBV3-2,TGTGCCAGCAGCCCAGGGGCGCAGGGCAATCAGCCCCAGCATTTT,CASSPGAQGNQPQHF
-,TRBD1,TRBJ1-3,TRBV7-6,TGTGCCAGCAGCCTGCAGGGGGAAAAAGGAAACACCATATATTTT,CASSLQGEKGNTIYF
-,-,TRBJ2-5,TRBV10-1,TGCGCCAGCAGCCCGGGGGGCCGGGAGACCCAGTACTTC,CASSPGGRETQYF
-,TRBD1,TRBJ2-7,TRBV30,TGTGCCTGGAGACGTATAGGGACAGCTGAAACCTACGAGCAGTACTTC,CAWRRIGTAETYEQYF
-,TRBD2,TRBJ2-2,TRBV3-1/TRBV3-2,TGTGCCAGCAGCCAAGTGCGGGGGGCGGGAGCCGGGGAGCTGTTTTTT,CASSQVRGAGAGELFF
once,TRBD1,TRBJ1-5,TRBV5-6,TGTGCCAGCAGCCGACACAGGGGCGTATGGGTTCAGCCCCAGCATTTT,CASSRHRGVWVQPQHF
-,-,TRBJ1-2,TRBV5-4,TGTGCCAGCAGCTTGTCGAGGCCGATGACTAACTATGGCTACACCTTC,CASSLSRPMTNYGYTF
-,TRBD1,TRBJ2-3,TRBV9,TGTGCCAGCAGCGTCAGGACAGGAGTCAGTGGGACAGATACGCAGTATTTT,CASSVRTGVSGTDTQYF
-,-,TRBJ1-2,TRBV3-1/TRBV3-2,TGTGCCAGCAGCCAAGAGGGCCGGGGGGCGTTCTATGGCTACACCTTC,CASSQEGRGAFYGYTF
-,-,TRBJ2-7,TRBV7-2,TGTGCCAGCAGCCCCGGCGGGACCTACGAGCAGTACTTC,CASSPGGTYEQYF
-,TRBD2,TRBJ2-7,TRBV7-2,TGTGCCAGCAGCTTAGTAGGGGGACTAGCCTCCTACGAGCAGTACTTC,CASSLVGGLASYEQYF
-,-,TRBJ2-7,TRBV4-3,TGCGCCAGCAGCCACGCACAGGGATCCTACGAGCAGTACTTC,CASSHAQGSYEQYF